A single sample gave rise to the 20 T cell receptor beta chains below, sequenced in a study of sequential checkpoint blockade in melanoma. Treatment indicated: randomized to nivolumab then ipilimumab (arm A) or the reverse (arm B). Measured with immunoSEQ multiplex PCR; TCRdb has only the in-frame clones, and not every one. This repertoire shows over 15,000 clones, approximately 70% found once; its top ten account for about an eighth. Specimen: CD8+ T cells sorted from blood (inferred from file names), collected from a patient given nivolumab and ipilimumab in sequence. Receptor source: a human donor with melanoma.

By sample share, this clone is medium-sized. The rearrangement joins TRBV9 to TRBJ1-3; tentatively, D is TRBD1 (5 bases). The V end lost 0 bases, the J end lost 0 bases, and 10 bases lay between the germline ends. CDR1 and CDR2 from the germline V gene are SGDLS and YYNGEE. The length of the CDR3 is 16 residues. CDR3 sequence: CASSVATGDSGNTIYF. As DNA, the CDR3 is TGTGCCAGCAGCGTAGCTACGGGGGACTCTGGAAACACCATATATTTT.

This clone is a singleton in its sample. The CDR3 loop reads CASSHGSGSYEQYF. In DNA form, the CDR3 reads TGCGCCAGCAGCCACGGGAGCGGGAGTTACGAGCAGTACTTC. J is TRBJ2-7 and V is TRBV4-3; 8 positions match TRBD2. Trimming cost V 3 bases and J 4 bases; bases outside gene matches: 5. The CDR3 has 14 residues. In germline, CDR1 is LGHNA, CDR2 YSLEER.

The chain has TRBV6-5 and TRBJ2-3; no definite D call. This CDR3 has 12 residues. Germline V gene sequence: CDR1 MNHEY, CDR2 SVGAGI. Deletions cut 2 bases from V and 5 bases from J, with 5 bases between. CDR3 residues: CASSYGLDTQYF. CDR3 DNA sequence: TGTGCCAGCAGTTACGGCCTAGATACGCAGTATTTT.

The V call is TRBV9, the J call TRBJ2-3; TRBD2 might be the D (5 bases). The CDR3 has 15 residues. V was trimmed by 4 bases and J by 1 base, leaving 13 bases between them. Per germline, CDR1 SGDLS and CDR2 YYNGEE. This CDR3 is CASSPSGVGTDTQYF. For the CDR3, the DNA is TGTGCCAGCAGCCCCTCCGGGGTAGGCACAGATACGCAGTATTTT.

This chain links TRBV9 with TRBJ2-5, with 8 bases that match TRBD2. The J call may be wrong; the DNA end is better matched by TRBJ2-7. CDR1 is SGDLS and CDR2 is YYNGEE in the germline V gene. The CDR3 has 13 residues. DNA for the CDR3: TGTGCCAGCAGCCCGGGACTAGTGTACGAGCAGTACTTC. Translated, it gives CASSPGLVYEQYF.

This clone was seen only a few times. The gene calls are TRBV15 and TRBJ1-2; 7 nucleotides match TRBD1. Germline V gene sequence: CDR1 LNHNV, CDR2 YYDKDF (reference sequence). The trim removed 1 base at V and 0 bases at J, leaving 5 bases unmatched. This CDR3 is 16 amino acids long. CDR3 in amino acids: CATSRVRQGANYGYTF. As DNA, the CDR3 is TGTGCCACCAGCAGAGTGCGGCAGGGGGCTAACTATGGCTACACCTTC.

A single count supports this clone. The genes are TRBV27 and TRBJ2-7; D is unclear. V lost 6 bases, J lost 3 bases, and 6 bases lay in between. Germline CDR1 is MNHEY and CDR2 is SMNVEV (reference sequence). The CDR3 extends over 11 amino acids. CDR3 region: CASSLGYEQYF. The DNA of the CDR3 is TGTGCCAGCAGCCTCGGCTACGAGCAGTACTTC.

This chain links TRBV4-2 with TRBJ1-5, with 7 bases that match TRBD1. The CDR3 is 17 amino acids. Germline CDR1 and CDR2: LGHNA and YNFKEQ. After removal of 0 bases from V and 3 bases from J, the junction contained 8 bases not matched to a gene. The CDR3 coding sequence is TGTGCCAGCAGCCAAGAGAGGGGGCAGTCCTTCAATCAGCCCCAGCATTTT. The encoded protein is CASSQERGQSFNQPQHF.

This chain uses TRBV5-1 with TRBJ2-3; 8 nucleotides match TRBD2. CDR1 and CDR2 (germline): SGHRS, YFSETQ. With V trimmed by 4 bases and J by 3 bases, 10 bases remained unmatched. The CDR3 runs to 16 residues. The CDR3 nucleotides are TGCGCCAGCAGCCTCCCCGGGAGGGAGGTGACAGATACGCAGTATTTT. This gives the protein CASSLPGREVTDTQYF.

Regarding this clone: A read error may account for a junction end that differs from germline. The J gene is TRBJ1-5, the V gene TRBV6-1; 8 nucleotides align to TRBD1. Germline assignment: CDR1 MNHNS and CDR2 SASEGT. The CDR3 has 14 amino acids. CDR3 nucleotides: TGTGCCAGCAGTGAATACCTCCCCGGGACAGGATTCTTTTTT. This sequence encodes CASSEYLPGTGFFF.

This chain links TRBV11-1 with TRBJ2-1; possible D gene TRBD2, 6 bases. The CDR3 extends over 16 amino acids. Germline V gives CDR1 SGHAT, CDR2 FQDESV (reference sequence). V shed 3 bases and J shed 0 bases, with 12 bases lying between them. CDR3 nucleotides: TGTGCCAGCAGCTTTCCCCTCGGGAGCTCCTACAATGAGCAGTTCTTC. This gives the protein CASSFPLGSSYNEQFF.

V is TRBV7-9 and J is TRBJ1-2, with 10 bases aligning to TRBD1. The CDR3 is 15 amino acids. V gave up 2 bases and J gave up 7 bases; unmatched junction bases: 7. Germline loops: CDR1 SEHNR, CDR2 FQNEAQ (reference sequence). The DNA for the CDR3 is TGTGCCAGCAGCTTACTCGGGACAGGGGAGGGTGGCTACACCTTC. The encoded protein is CASSLLGTGEGGYTF.

V is TRBV4-3 and J is TRBJ2-3; TRBD1 matches at 8 bases. CDR1 is LGHNA, CDR2 YSLEER, per germline. This CDR3 spans 15 amino acids. V was pared by 4 bases and J by 6 bases, with 9 bases of the junction left unmatched. The CDR3 region is CASSRSQGVTDTQYF. Here the CDR3 DNA reads TGCGCCAGCAGCCGTTCACAGGGGGTCACCGATACGCAGTATTTT.

The chain links TRBV6-1 to TRBJ1-1; D might be TRBD1 (5 bases). Trimming stripped 1 base from V and 4 bases from J, with 10 bases between. Germline lookup yields CDR1 MNHNS and CDR2 SASEGT. The CDR3 contains 14 residues. DNA of the CDR3: TGTGCCAGCAGTGAAGTAGGGGTGGTCACTGAAGCTTTCTTT. This codes for CASSEVGVVTEAFF.

This clone has a handful of counts. In DNA form, the CDR3 reads TGTGCCAGCAGTGAAAGGCTAGCGGGGGGCGATATAGCCAAAAACATTCAGTACTTC. It is translated as CASSERLAGGDIAKNIQYF. This chain uses TRBV6-1 with TRBJ2-4; TRBD2 matches 11 bases. Per the germline V gene, CDR1 is MNHNS and CDR2 is SASEGT. V dropped 2 bases and J dropped 0; count of bases not matched to a gene: 9. The CDR3 is made up of 19 amino acids.

CDR3 loop: CASSLTGEALLNEQFF. The DNA for the CDR3 is TGTGCCAGCAGTCTCACAGGGGAGGCCCTCCTTAATGAGCAGTTCTTC. The gene calls are TRBV28 and TRBJ2-1, with D possibly TRBD1 on 7 matching bases. There are 16 residues in the CDR3. In germline, CDR1 is MDHEN, CDR2 SYDVKM. With 5 bases removed from V and 7 bases from J, the gap between germline ends came to 21 bases.

CDR3 sequence reads: CASSRLSANEKLFF. The CDR3 DNA reads as TGTGCCAGCAGCCGACTGTCCGCTAATGAAAAACTGTTTTTT. The chain couples TRBV27 to TRBJ1-4; D remains unclear. Trimming left V 6 bases short and J 3 bases short, with 11 bases between. The CDR3 is 14 amino acids. Germline CDR1 and CDR2: MNHEY and SMNVEV (reference sequence).

The chain links TRBV29-1 to TRBJ1-2; possibly TRBD1 for D (5 bases). Germline V gene lookup returns CDR1 SQVTM and CDR2 ANQGSEA. Trimming took 6 bases from V and 4 from J, leaving 12 bases between them. This CDR3 region has 12 residues. CDR3 sequence (DNA): TGCAGCGTCGAGATAGACAGCTATGGCTACACCTTC. It translates to CSVEIDSYGYTF.

The J gene is TRBJ2-5, the V gene TRBV27; TRBD2 might be the D (5 bases). The ends were cut back, 8 bases at V and 1 base at J, with 11 bases in the middle. The germline gives CDR1 MNHEY, CDR2 SMNVEV (reference sequence). The CDR3 length is 13 residues. CDR3 bases: TGTGCCAGCTGCGAGCGGCCCCAAGAGACCCAGTACTTC. Amino acid sequence: CASCERPQETQYF.

This clone was picked up a small number of times. V is TRBV6-1 and J is TRBJ1-1; maybe TRBD1 (6 bases). There are 15 residues in the CDR3. V lost 4 bases and J 4 bases, leaving 16 bases between the germline ends. Germline CDR1 MNHNS, CDR2 SASEGT. The CDR3 loop is CASSVRTVYSTEAFF. The CDR3 coding sequence is TGTGCCAGCAGTGTCCGGACAGTCTATAGCACTGAAGCTTTCTTT.